Listed here are 5 T cell receptor beta chains from one sample, sequenced in a study of CD8 T cells in ankylosing spondylitis. Their recognized antigens are unknown. TCRdb passed the 5' RACE reads through MiXCR, listing each CDR3 protein once. The data show some 840,000 distinct CDR3 sequences, with approximately 12% seen just once and just over 0.5% held by the top ten. Study outcomes and limitations: Ankylosing spondylitis blood appeared to carry a characteristic TCR beta motif of eight or nine highly homologous variants.

The sequencing input was blood, either unsorted or a sorted T cell fraction (not recorded which). These receptors were collected from a male donor with ankylosing spondylitis.

This clonotype was recorded a few times. The rearrangement joins TRBV12-3 or TRBV12-4 to TRBJ1-3, with D hard to call. V dropped 6 bases and J dropped 3 bases, with 9 bases sitting between them. CDR3 length: 13 residues. The DNA for the CDR3 is TGTGCCAGCAGCCACGATCTTGGAAACACCATATATTTT. Its translation is CASSHDLGNTIYF.

The chain is built from TRBV20-1 and TRBJ1-6; 9 nucleotides line up with TRBD1. Germline lookup yields CDR1 DFQATT and CDR2 SNEGSKA (reference sequence). This CDR3 region has 14 residues. J was trimmed by 10 bases and V by 2 bases; bases with no gene match: 6. This CDR3 reads CSARLTGGQSPLHF. CDR3 nucleotide sequence: TGCAGTGCTAGATTGACAGGGGGACAATCACCCCTCCACTTT.

The chain is built from TRBV21-1 and TRBJ2-1. TRBV21-1 counts as a pseudogene. The CDR3 is 16 residues long. CDR3 protein: CASSALTVGSYNEQFF. Written as DNA, the CDR3 is TGTGCCAGCAGCGCTCTGACTGTGGGATCCTACAATGAGCAGTTCTTC.

This clonotype was seen more than once but under ten times. The V gene is TRBV7-3, the J gene TRBJ2-3; tentative D call: TRBD1 (6 bases). V was shortened by 5 bases and J by 2 bases, with 11 bases between the two germline ends. The germline gives CDR1 SGHTA, CDR2 FQGTGA. CDR3 size: 14 residues. CDR3 DNA: TGTGCCAGCAGCAACAGGGTATTCACAGATACGCAGTATTTT. It encodes CASSNRVFTDTQYF.

This clonotype was found a few times. The rearrangement uses TRBV5-1 and TRBJ2-7; TRBD2 is a possible D gene (6 bases). CDR3 length equals 14 residues. Germline V gene lookup returns CDR1 SGHRS and CDR2 YFSETQ. Between the trimmed V and J ends, which lost 2 bases and 3 bases, there was a span of 12 bases. The CDR3 sequence is CASSFTGDYYEQYF. As DNA, the CDR3 is TGCGCCAGCAGCTTCACGGGGGATTACTACGAGCAGTACTTC.